This T cell receptor (beta chain) was observed in a study of human thymus T cells. Libraries were prepared by immunoSEQ multiplex PCR; TCRdb keeps only in-frame clonotypes and omits some of them. Among 40,000 to 55,000 clones, approximately 93% were seen once, and the ten largest hold more than 0.1%. Broader study findings: Thymic and blood repertoires seemed to show skewed V and J gene use.

This clone is a singleton in its sample. Antigen specificity is unknown. CDR3 length equals 12 residues. V gave up 4 bases and J gave up 9 bases, with 11 bases separating them. Looked up from germline, CDR1 is SGHTS and CDR2 is YDEGEE. Donors consisted of healthy Finnish infants (having corrective surgery for congenital heart defects). Only four of the eight donors provided a 0.5-1 mL blood sample. Genomic DNA was extracted from every available blood leukocyte. The chain uses TRBV5-8 and TRBJ1-5; weak D call: TRBD1 (6 bases). Sequencing used blood. The TCR was taken from a boy under two years old with a congenital heart defect but otherwise immunologically healthy. DNA of the CDR3: TGTGCCAGCAGCGGACAGTTTTTGCCCCAGCATTTT. The encoded protein is CASSGQFLPQHF.